These 24 T cell receptor beta chains originate from one sample sequenced in a study of blood T cell repertoires in COVID-19. Repertoires were generated with immunoSEQ multiplex PCR, while TCRdb's copy carries only in-frame clones and drops some. The repertoire includes 250,000 to 300,000 clones, 89% of them detected once, and 3.5% to 5.5% sits in the top ten. Sequences were obtained from peripheral blood. These receptors came from a woman between 35 and 50 years old who had recovered from COVID-19.

Ten or more counts support this clone. The V and J genes are TRBV7-7 and TRBJ2-5; no definite D call. V was pared by 2 bases and J by 2 bases, with 6 bases between. CDR1 SSHAT and CDR2 FNYEAQ come from the germline V gene (reference sequence). This CDR3 is built from 13 residues. The CDR3 DNA reads as TGTGCCAGCAGCTTACAGCGTCAAGAGACCCAGTACTTC. Its translation: CASSLQRQETQYF.

The genes are TRBV18 and TRBJ2-1; 7 bases are shared with TRBD2. Germline lookup yields CDR1 KGHSH and CDR2 LQKENI. The CDR3 extends over 16 amino acids. V lost 3 bases to trimming and J lost 13 bases; unmatched junction nucleotides: 18. Here the CDR3 DNA reads TGTGCCAGCTCACCTCCTCAGGGAGGGTGGGCCGAGGATCAGTTCTTC. Residues: CASSPPQGGWAEDQFF.

The chain uses TRBV11-3 and TRBJ2-2; D not resolved. The germline V gene has CDR1 SGHNT and CDR2 YENEEA. V was pared by 5 bases and J by 4 bases, with 11 bases between. The CDR3 is made up of 14 amino acids. The CDR3 protein is CASSREDVTGELFF. The CDR3, as DNA: TGTGCCAGCAGCCGTGAGGATGTCACCGGGGAGCTGTTTTTT.

The chain is built from TRBV19 and TRBJ2-1, with D possibly TRBD2 on 6 matching bases. This CDR3 is 14 amino acids long. Germline V gene lookup returns CDR1 LNHDA and CDR2 SQIVND (reference sequence). V was clipped by 0 bases and J by 4 bases, with 7 bases between them. DNA for the CDR3: TGTGCCAGTAGTATAGAGGGGACTTACAATGAGCAGTTCTTC. Its translation is CASSIEGTYNEQFF.

Here the CDR3 reads CASSRRDSGSDTQYF. CDR3 nucleotide sequence: TGTGCCAGCTCTCGCCGGGACAGCGGATCAGATACGCAGTATTTT. The chain joins TRBV18 to TRBJ2-3, with TRBD1 matching over 7 bases. The V segment lost 6 bases and the J segment 4 bases; nucleotides outside the gene matches: 10. The germline gives CDR1 KGHSH, CDR2 LQKENI. CDR3 length equals 15 residues.

The chain employs TRBV12-3 or TRBV12-4 and TRBJ1-2, with TRBD1 matching 8 bases. The V and J ends lost 5 bases and 5 bases, in that order; junction bases with no gene match: 4. This CDR3 contains 13 residues. In DNA, the CDR3 is TGTGCCAGCAGTCCGGGACAGGAGTATGGCTACACCTTC. Translating gives CASSPGQEYGYTF.

V is TRBV3-1 (or the pseudogene TRBV3-2) and J is TRBJ2-5; D unresolved. Germline CDR1 is LGHDT and CDR2 is YNNKEL (reference sequence). This CDR3 comprises 14 residues. Trimming removed 3 bases at V and 5 bases at J, with 13 bases between. CDR3 residues: CASSQVPGGETQYF. The CDR3 region has the DNA TGTGCCAGCAGCCAGGTGCCGGGTGGGGAGACCCAGTACTTC.

V and J are TRBV9 and TRBJ2-2; D perhaps matches TRBD2 (7 bases). The CDR3 is 17 amino acids. V was shortened by 3 bases and J by 6 bases, with 21 bases between the two germline ends. Germline assignment: CDR1 SGDLS and CDR2 YYNGEE. The CDR3 bases are TGTGCCAGCAGCGGAGGGGGAGGGGGACCCAGGGCCGGGGAGCTGTTTTTT. Translating gives CASSGGGGGPRAGELFF.

The chain has TRBV24-1 and TRBJ2-1; 9 nucleotides agree with TRBD2. CDR3 size: 16 residues. V dropped 3 bases and J dropped 0; count of bases not matched to a gene: 2. Germline V gene lookup returns CDR1 KGHDR and CDR2 SFDVKD. CDR3 region: CATSDGGRASYNEQFF. For the CDR3, the DNA is TGTGCCACCAGTGATGGCGGGAGGGCCTCCTACAATGAGCAGTTCTTC.

J is TRBJ2-3 and V is TRBV5-4; D gene uncertain. V lost 3 bases to trimming and J lost 0 bases, with 8 bases between them. Germline values: CDR1 SGHNT, CDR2 YYREEE (reference sequence). CDR3 length equals 14 residues. This CDR3 is CASSSTPSTDTQYF. In nucleotides, the CDR3 is TGTGCCAGCAGCTCGACTCCTAGCACAGATACGCAGTATTTT.

The chain couples TRBV2 to TRBJ1-2; D is perhaps TRBD1 (6 bases). V was pared by 4 bases and J by 2 bases, with 11 bases between. The CDR3 consists of 14 residues. Germline V CDR1 and CDR2: SNHLY, FYNNEI. The CDR3 bases are TGTGCCAGCAGTGTCTTTGGACAGAACTATGGCTACACCTTC. This translates into CASSVFGQNYGYTF.

The chain couples TRBV4-2 to TRBJ2-1, with a possible D match to TRBD2 (6 bases). Trimming removed 0 bases at V and 7 bases at J, with 16 bases between. Germline values: CDR1 LGHNA, CDR2 YNFKEQ. The CDR3 is made up of 16 amino acids. The CDR3 DNA reads TGTGCCAGCAGCCAAGATCTTTTGAGGGCGGGGAATGAGCAGTTCTTC. This codes for CASSQDLLRAGNEQFF.

The rearrangement joins TRBV18 to TRBJ2-7; possible D gene TRBD2, 5 bases. Germline loops: CDR1 KGHSH, CDR2 LQKENI. The CDR3 sequence is 14 residues long. V gave up 3 bases and J gave up 2 bases, with 11 bases separating them. CDR3 in amino acids: CASSPRGFAYEQYV. CDR3 bases: TGTGCCAGCTCACCTCGGGGTTTCGCCTACGAGCAGTACGTC.

V usage is TRBV27 and J usage is TRBJ2-2, with D unresolved. V was pared by 4 bases and J by 3 bases, with 3 bases between. The CDR3 runs 12 residues. Germline V gene lookup returns CDR1 MNHEY and CDR2 SMNVEV (reference sequence). CDR3 nucleotide sequence: TGTGCCAGCAGTTCTTACACCGGGGAGCTGTTTTTT. Protein sequence: CASSSYTGELFF.

This chain connects TRBV14 to TRBJ2-3, with 14 bases identical to TRBD2. There are 17 residues in the CDR3. V lost 4 bases and J lost 3; bases outside the gene matches: 6. Per germline, CDR1 SGHDN and CDR2 FVKESK. The CDR3 sequence is CASSLGTSGSRTDTQYF. The CDR3 DNA reads as TGTGCCAGCAGCCTGGGGACTAGCGGGAGTAGGACAGATACGCAGTATTTT.

The genes are TRBV10-3 and TRBJ2-7; 8 nucleotides line up with TRBD1. V lost 5 bases and J lost 5; bases outside the gene matches: 11. The CDR3 extends over 15 amino acids. CDR1 and CDR2 (germline): ENHRY, SYGVKD. CDR3 in DNA: TGTGCCATCAGTTTCGATACCGGGACAGGACACGAGCAGTACTTC. Residues: CAISFDTGTGHEQYF.

This clone was seen just once. The J gene is TRBJ2-2, the V gene TRBV10-3, with 9 bases identical to TRBD1. The germline V gene encodes CDR1 ENHRY and CDR2 SYGVKD. Losses at the gene ends were 7 bases for V and 5 bases for J; bases not matched to a gene: 8. The CDR3 spans 15 residues. CDR3 nucleotides: TGTGCCATCACCCTCGGGGACAGGGCAACCGGGGAGCTGTTTTTT. Its protein is CAITLGDRATGELFF.

This clone was counted a single time. The rearrangement joins TRBV10-1 to TRBJ2-1; perhaps TRBD1 as D (5 bases). Germline CDR1 WNHNN, CDR2 SYGVQD (reference sequence). CDR3 size: 13 residues. Trimming shortened V by 6 bases and J by 9 bases, and 15 bases separated the two germline ends. This chain's CDR3 is CASSGPGQSEQFF. The CDR3 coding sequence is TGCGCCAGCAGCGGACCCGGACAAAGTGAGCAGTTCTTC.

The chain employs TRBV9 and TRBJ2-2, with 8 bases matching TRBD2. V dropped 6 bases and J dropped 3; count of bases not matched to a gene: 7. The CDR3 totals 15 residues. Germline V gives CDR1 SGDLS, CDR2 YYNGEE. The CDR3: CASTLAGGYTGELFF. As DNA, the CDR3 is TGTGCCAGCACTCTCGCGGGGGGTTACACCGGGGAGCTGTTTTTT.

This chain links TRBV4-3 with TRBJ2-6; unclear D gene. The CDR3 loop spans 16 amino acids. Trimming shortened V by 0 bases and J by 0 bases, and 6 bases separated the two germline ends. Germline-derived CDR1 and CDR2 are LGHNA and YSLEER. The CDR3 DNA sequence: TGCGCCAGCAGCCAAGATTGGCTCTCTGGGGCCAACGTCCTGACTTTC. Its protein product is CASSQDWLSGANVLTF.

The rearrangement uses TRBV5-1 and TRBJ2-1; 9 nucleotides line up with TRBD2. The germline V gene encodes CDR1 SGHRS and CDR2 YFSETQ. This CDR3 comprises 14 residues. V trimming: 4 bases; J trimming: 9 bases; junction bases outside the gene matches: 8. Here the CDR3 DNA reads TGCGCCAGCAGCCTCATGGCGGGGGGGCCTGAGCAGTTCTTC. Translating it yields CASSLMAGGPEQFF.

V and J are TRBV25-1 and TRBJ1-1; 11 bases line up with TRBD1. V lost 4 bases, J lost 4 bases, and 2 bases stayed unmatched. This CDR3 is built from 14 residues. CDR1 MGHDK and CDR2 SYGVNS come from the germline V gene. The CDR3 DNA follows: TGTGCCAGCAGTGCCGGGACAGGGGGCACTGAAGCTTTCTTT. It translates to CASSAGTGGTEAFF.

The chain uses TRBV27 and TRBJ2-1; D may be TRBD2 (6 bases). This CDR3 has 16 residues. The ends were cut back, 5 bases at V and 10 bases at J, with 24 bases in the middle. Germline CDR1 reads MNHEY; CDR2 reads SMNVEV (reference sequence). The CDR3, as DNA: TGTGCCAGCAGTCCGATTCGGGGGTCCCCCCCTGGGGAGCAGTTCTTC. This codes for CASSPIRGSPPGEQFF.

The chain is built from TRBV4-1 and TRBJ1-4; 9 positions agree with TRBD1. Germline-derived CDR1 and CDR2 are MGHRA and YSYEKL. V lost 6 bases, J lost 4 bases, and 12 bases stayed unmatched. There are 17 residues in the CDR3. The CDR3 DNA reads TGCGCCAGCAGTTTTACAGGGGGCTACGAGGGTAATGAAAAACTGTTTTTT. Protein: CASSFTGGYEGNEKLFF.